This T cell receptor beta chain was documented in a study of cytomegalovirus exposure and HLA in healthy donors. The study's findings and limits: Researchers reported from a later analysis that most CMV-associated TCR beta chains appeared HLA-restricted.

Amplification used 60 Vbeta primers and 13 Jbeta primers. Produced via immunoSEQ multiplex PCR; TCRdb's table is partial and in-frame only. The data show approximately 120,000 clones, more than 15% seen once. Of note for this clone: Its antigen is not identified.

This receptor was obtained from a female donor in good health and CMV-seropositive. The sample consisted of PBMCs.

The CDR3 DNA follows: TGCAGCGCTGGACAGGGCGCGAACACTGAAGCTTTCTTT. It specifies CSAGQGANTEAFF. The chain has TRBV29-1 and TRBJ1-1, with TRBD1 matching 8 bases. The CDR3 spans 13 residues. The germline gives CDR1 SQVTM, CDR2 ANQGSEA. V was pared by 7 bases and J by 1 base, with 5 bases of the junction left unmatched.